Sequencing of this T cell receptor beta chain was carried out in a study of tumor-infiltrating lymphocytes in localized non-small cell lung cancer. Germline V gene data show CDR1 as SGHAT and CDR2 as FQNNGV. The V end lost 7 bases, the J end lost 4 bases, and 16 bases lay between the germline ends. The CDR3 extends over 15 amino acids. Generated by immunoSEQ multiplex PCR, the TCRdb table keeps only in-frame clones and is missing some. In the table there are tens of thousands of clones, roughly 70% of which are singletons. This clone has only one observation. The sequencing input was lung tumor tissue. The clonotype originates from a human donor with non-small cell lung cancer. The chain couples TRBV11-2 to TRBJ2-2, with unresolved D. The chain's CDR3 is CASKASLSFTGELFF. CDR3 coding DNA: TGTGCCAGCAAGGCGTCCCTAAGCTTCACCGGGGAGCTGTTTTTT.